The clone carrying this T cell receptor beta chain was found once. Its antigen remains unknown. The source of the sample is a study of post-analysis software for immune sequencing data. Across the whole study: Recorded disease courses covered relapsing-remitting, secondary progressive and progressive-relapsing multiple sclerosis. Some patients had no subtype annotation.

Researchers reported that TCR beta cDNA libraries carried unique molecular identifiers. With roughly 0.9 to 11 million T cells as the source, a few hundred thousand cDNA molecules resulted. TCRdb re-derived calls from the PCR reads in MiXCR, one entry per CDR3 protein. The repertoire holds roughly 570,000 distinct CDR3 sequences, with 34% as singletons. Broader study findings: In patients, about 5 TRBV segments were more frequent than in controls, with TRBV5-6, TRBV5-1 and TRBV20-1 among them. Batch-mates among the samples co-clustered strongly by F measure. Normalized Chao1 diversity in multiple sclerosis patients fell significantly below that of controls.

Germline CDR1 LNHDA, CDR2 SQIVND (reference sequence). V lost 3 bases, J lost 4 bases, and 13 bases lay in between. CDR3 length: 15 amino acids. This rearrangement joins TRBV19 to TRBJ1-5; D is possibly TRBD1 (6 bases). The TCR comes from a girl younger than 18 with multiple sclerosis. Sequencing used blood. CDR3 amino acids: CASSIAAGTNQPQHF. CDR3 bases: TGTGCCAGTAGTATTGCCGCAGGGACAAATCAGCCCCAGCATTTT.